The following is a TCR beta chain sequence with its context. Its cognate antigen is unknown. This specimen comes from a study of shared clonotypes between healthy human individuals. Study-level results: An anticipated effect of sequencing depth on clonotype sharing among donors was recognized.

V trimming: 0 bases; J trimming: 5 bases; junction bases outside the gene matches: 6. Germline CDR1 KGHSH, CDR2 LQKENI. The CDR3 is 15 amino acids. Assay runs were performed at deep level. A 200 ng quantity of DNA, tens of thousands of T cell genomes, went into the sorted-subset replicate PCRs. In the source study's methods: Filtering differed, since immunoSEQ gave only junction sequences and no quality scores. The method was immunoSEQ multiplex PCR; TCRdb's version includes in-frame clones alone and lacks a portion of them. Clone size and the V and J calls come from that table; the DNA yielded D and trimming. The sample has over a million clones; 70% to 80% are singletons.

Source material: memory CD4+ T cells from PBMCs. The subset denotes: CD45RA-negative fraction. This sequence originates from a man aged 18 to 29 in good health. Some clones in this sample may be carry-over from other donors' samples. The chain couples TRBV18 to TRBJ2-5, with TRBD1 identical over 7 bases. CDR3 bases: TGTGCCAGCTCACCACCGCGAGGGGGCTGGGAGACCCAGTACTTC. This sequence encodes CASSPPRGGWETQYF.